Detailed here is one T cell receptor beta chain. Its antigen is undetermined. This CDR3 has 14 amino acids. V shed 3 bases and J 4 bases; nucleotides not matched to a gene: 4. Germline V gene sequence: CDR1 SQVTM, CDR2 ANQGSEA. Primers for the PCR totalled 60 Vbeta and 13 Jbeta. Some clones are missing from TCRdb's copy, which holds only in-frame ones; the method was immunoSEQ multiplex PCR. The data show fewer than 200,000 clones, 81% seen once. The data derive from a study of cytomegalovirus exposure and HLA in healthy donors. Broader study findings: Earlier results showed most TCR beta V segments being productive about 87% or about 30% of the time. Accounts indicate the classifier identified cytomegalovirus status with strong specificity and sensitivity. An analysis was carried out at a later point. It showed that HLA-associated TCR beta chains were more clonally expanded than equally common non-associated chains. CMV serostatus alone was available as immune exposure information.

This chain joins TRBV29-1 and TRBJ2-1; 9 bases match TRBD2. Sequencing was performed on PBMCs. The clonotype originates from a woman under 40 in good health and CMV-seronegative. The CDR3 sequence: CSVDPSGVYNEQFF. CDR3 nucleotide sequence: TGCAGCGTTGATCCTAGCGGGGTGTACAATGAGCAGTTCTTC.